The 3 T cell receptor beta chains below were found in one sample sequenced in a study of CD4 T cells in relation to SARS-CoV-2 and coronaviruses. Antigens for these TCRs are unknown. The unexposed donors gave CD4+ T cells in about 2010-2019, prior to COVID-19. After around nine days of culture, CD4+ T cells were isolated. Libraries were prepared by immunoSEQ multiplex PCR; TCRdb keeps only in-frame clonotypes and omits some of them. The sample holds some 20,000 clones, around 74% seen once. The sample comprised CD4+ T cells from PBMCs, cultured in vitro. Source of these receptors: a human donor in good health.

The CDR3 sequence is CASSLRAGDRTSYEQYF. The CDR3, as DNA: TGTGCCAGCAGCTTAAGGGCTGGAGACAGGACCTCCTACGAGCAGTACTTC. V is TRBV7-2 and J is TRBJ2-7; a possible D gene is TRBD1 (6 bases). Germline values: CDR1 SGHTA, CDR2 FQGNSA. The V and J ends lost 2 bases and 0 bases respectively, with 17 bases between them. There are 17 residues in the CDR3.

The CDR3 nucleotides are TGCGCCAGCAGCTTGGGGAATACAGGGGTCGACGGGCAGTATTTT. Its protein product is CASSLGNTGVDGQYF. The V gene is TRBV5-1, the J gene TRBJ2-3; TRBD1 matches 7 bases. Germline-derived CDR1 and CDR2 are SGHRS and YFSETQ. The CDR3 length is 15 residues. V dropped 0 bases and J dropped 11; count of bases not matched to a gene: 12.

This clone was observed a few times. The CDR3 region is CASSRLAGQDTQYF. CDR3 nucleotides: TGTGCCAGCAGCCGACTAGCGGGACAAGATACGCAGTATTTT. The chain is built from TRBV3-1 (or the pseudogene TRBV3-2) and TRBJ2-3, with 11 nucleotides matching TRBD2. In germline, CDR1 is LGHDT, CDR2 YNNKEL (reference sequence). Trimming at V came to 4 bases and at J to 5 bases, leaving 2 bases not matched to a gene. There are 14 residues in the CDR3.